Sequencing of this T cell receptor (beta chain) was carried out in a study of T cell repertoires in cytomegalovirus infection. Study overall: CMV infection together with matching HLA type was indicated by public TCR beta signatures.

This clonotype has more than one count but fewer than ten. Its specificity is not known. Study outcomes and limitations: Adding up the frequency of public TCR beta families identified people who carried CMV plus the relevant HLA.

TCRdb processed the reads anew with MiXCR; each CDR3 protein has one entry. The sample has about 920,000 distinct CDR3 sequences; approximately 32% are singletons. Germline CDR1 reads MNHEY; CDR2 reads SVGAGI. The CDR3 sequence is 16 residues long. Trimming removed 2 bases at V and 6 bases at J, with 14 bases between. Here the sequenced sample was cultured CD8+ T cells from PBMCs, taken from culture after CMV antigen stimulation. The chain has TRBV6-5 and TRBJ1-6; D unresolved. The sequence was obtained from a human donor in good health (CMV status not recorded). Some clones in this sample may be carry-over from other donors' samples. The DNA for the CDR3 is TGTGCCAGCAGTTACGGTCCCGGTCCTTTTAATTCACCCCTCCACTTT. Encoded protein: CASSYGPGPFNSPLHF.